Below, 7 T cell receptor beta chains from the same sample are listed, as sequenced in a study of Graves' ophthalmopathy and Graves' hyperthyroidism (dated by TCRdb to about 2018). The listed sequencing device is Illumina HiSeq 2000. TCR beta CDR3 regions were amplified from RNA transcripts for repertoire sequencing. The first round of RT-PCR was done with HTBI primers and the Qiagen OneStep RT-PCR kit, and was followed by a second round of multiplex PCR, then size selection and purification. The raw public reads went through TCRdb reprocessing: fastp at Q25, MiXCR clone calling, in-frame beta chains kept. Every distinct CDR3 protein forms one entry, paired with its most common genes and DNA. This sample has 200,000 to 250,000 distinct CDR3 sequences in its table, and about a fifth of those were observed once. The top ten clonotypes cover roughly 40% of the sample. Sequenced input: peripheral blood. The receptors here all came from a woman in her forties or fifties with Graves' ophthalmopathy. Donor details come from another sample of the same person, matched by shared clones.

The chain uses TRBV12-3 or TRBV12-4 and TRBJ1-1; 10 bases align to TRBD1. The trim removed 5 bases at V and 9 bases at J, leaving 6 bases unmatched. The CDR3 has 13 residues. The DNA of the CDR3 is TGTGCCAGCAGTCCCGGGACAGGGGAAAAAGCTTTCTTT. Its protein is CASSPGTGEKAFF.

About this clonotype itself: It is likely a read error, because the conserved phenylalanine at the end of the CDR3 is missing. This CDR3 reads CSASPPNTEAFS. As DNA, the CDR3 is TGCAGCGCCTCCCCGCCGAACACTGAAGCTTTCTCT. The chain carries TRBV29-1 and TRBJ1-1, with no clear D. CDR1 is SQVTM, CDR2 ANQGSEA, per germline. CDR3 length: 12 amino acids. Trimming stripped 7 bases from V and 1 base from J, with 10 bases between.

This clonotype was counted at least ten times. CDR3: CASSRDRNQETQYF. The DNA of the CDR3 is TGTGCCAGTAGCCGGGACAGAAACCAAGAGACCCAGTACTTC. The rearrangement joins TRBV19 to TRBJ2-5; 7 bases fit TRBD1. The V gene end was trimmed by 6 bases and the J gene end by 0 bases; junction bases not matched to a gene: 4. Looked up from germline, CDR1 is LNHDA and CDR2 is SQIVND (reference sequence). The CDR3 spans 14 residues.

The V and J genes are TRBV2 and TRBJ2-7, with 7 positions matching TRBD2. Germline values: CDR1 SNHLY, CDR2 FYNNEI. There are 14 residues in the CDR3. After removal of 6 bases from V and 4 bases from J, the junction contained 9 bases not matched to a gene. The CDR3 region has the DNA TGTGCCAGCAGCCGAGGGACTATCGGTTACGAGCAGTACTTC. This gives the protein CASSRGTIGYEQYF.

The table lists this clonotype with many counts. The rearrangement uses TRBV7-2 and TRBJ2-7; perhaps TRBD1 as D (6 bases). Germline loops: CDR1 SGHTA, CDR2 FQGNSA. Trimming pared 4 bases from V and 1 base from J, leaving 11 bases between. The CDR3 is 14 amino acids. This CDR3 is CASSSQGWSYEQYF. As DNA, the CDR3 is TGTGCCAGCAGCTCTCAGGGGTGGTCCTACGAGCAGTACTTC.

This clonotype was recorded at least ten times. The chain carries TRBV6-5 and TRBJ2-7; D not resolved. The CDR3 spans 14 residues. Germline V gene lookup returns CDR1 MNHEY and CDR2 SVGAGI. V was cut by 0 bases and J by 6 bases, with 12 bases left in between. Here the CDR3 reads CASSYSLSGGEQYF. The CDR3 DNA is TGTGCCAGCAGTTACTCCCTTTCCGGTGGCGAGCAGTACTTC.

This clonotype came up many times. The chain carries TRBV6-5 and TRBJ1-5; D remains unclear. V was cut by 6 bases and J by 2 bases, with 11 bases left in between. The CDR3 consists of 14 residues. Germline CDR1 reads MNHEY; CDR2 reads SVGAGI. The DNA of the CDR3 is TGTGCCAGCAGATTACCAGGTGGCAATCAGCCCCAGCATTTT. As protein: CASRLPGGNQPQHF.